The rows below give T cell receptor beta chains drawn from one sample of a study of T cells after yellow fever vaccination. TCRdb processed the 5' RACE reads anew with MiXCR; each CDR3 protein has one entry. Here the sample spans about 340,000 distinct CDR3 sequences, 8.7% being singletons. This specimen was PBMCs, taken on the day of the first yellow fever vaccination. These receptors were obtained from a man aged 18 to 29 who received the YFV17D yellow fever vaccine. Both conserved end residues are part of each CDR3. D genes are given only for firm matches. The size of a clone is reported for some rows only, either as once, few or many, or as a class for expanded clones.

TGTGCCAGCAGTTTATTCGGGGGTTGGACAGATACGCAGTATTTT,CASSLFGGWTDTQYF,NA,NA,TRBJ2-3,TRBV27
TGTGCCAGCAGCCGGACAGGGGGTTCGCCCCAGCATTTT,CASSRTGGSPQHF,TRBD1,NA,TRBJ1-5,TRBV11-1
TGCGCCAGCAGCCAGCGGGACAGGGGGCCTCAGCCCCAGCATTTT,CASSQRDRGPQPQHF,TRBD1,few,TRBJ1-5,TRBV4-1
TGTGCCAGCACAAATGAGGGACTAGCGGGTTACAATGAGCAGTTCTTC,CASTNEGLAGYNEQFF,TRBD2,few,TRBJ2-1,TRBV6-2/TRBV6-3
TGTGCCAGCAGCTTAGCGGGGGGTCGCACCGGGGAGCTGTTTTTT,CASSLAGGRTGELFF,NA,NA,TRBJ2-2,TRBV7-2
TGTGCCAGTAGTATCGGATCAGGCAGTGAGCAGTTCTTC,CASSIGSGSEQFF,NA,NA,TRBJ2-1,TRBV19
TGTGCCAGCAGTCAGCAAGTGAACACCGGGGAGCTGTTTTTT,CASSQQVNTGELFF,NA,NA,TRBJ2-2,TRBV12-3/TRBV12-4
TGTGCCACCAGCCTCCCGGGTACGCAGTATTTT,CATSLPGTQYF,NA,few,TRBJ2-3,TRBV15
TGTGCCAGCAGCTACCGATTTGGGTCGGAGACCCAGTACTTC,CASSYRFGSETQYF,NA,many,TRBJ2-5,TRBV7-2
TGCGCCAGCAGTCGGGCAGTTACGAACACCGGGGAGCTGTTTTTT,CASSRAVTNTGELFF,NA,NA,TRBJ2-2,TRBV23-1
TGTGCCAGCAGCTTGGAGCGGCTAAGCTCCTACGAGCAGTACTTC,CASSLERLSSYEQYF,NA,NA,TRBJ2-7,TRBV5-4
TGCGCCAGCAGCTCCCTGGCGGACAGGGGGATCCCTGAAGCTTTCTTT,CASSSLADRGIPEAFF,TRBD1,few,TRBJ1-1,TRBV4-1
TGTGCCAGCAGCTTAGGGGACTCCACAGATACGCAGTATTTT,CASSLGDSTDTQYF,NA,many,TRBJ2-3,TRBV7-9
TGTGCCAGCAGCGTAGGGGGTAGCGGGGGAGAGACCCAGTACTTC,CASSVGGSGGETQYF,TRBD2,NA,TRBJ2-5,TRBV9
TGCAGTGCTAGACCAGGGCTGAGTTTTGGCTACACCTTC,CSARPGLSFGYTF,NA,NA,TRBJ1-2,TRBV20-1
TGCGCCAGCAGCTTGGACAGGACTAACTATGGCTACACCTTC,CASSLDRTNYGYTF,NA,many,TRBJ1-2,TRBV5-1
TGTGCCAGCAATGGACAGATTAACACTGAAGCTTTCTTT,CASNGQINTEAFF,NA,few,TRBJ1-1,TRBV2
TGTGCCAGCAGTAAGGACAGAGGGGCAGATACGCAGTATTTT,CASSKDRGADTQYF,NA,NA,TRBJ2-3,TRBV7-9
TGCGCCAGCAGCCAAGATCTCTTTTCCACAGATACGCAGTATTTT,CASSQDLFSTDTQYF,NA,few,TRBJ2-3,TRBV4-1
TGTGCCAGCAGTGAAGAGGGGGTTGGTGGTTCACCCCTCCACTTT,CASSEEGVGGSPLHF,NA,few,TRBJ1-6,TRBV2
TGTGCCAGCAGCCAGCTCGTTCTTCAACCCCAGCATTTT,CASSQLVLQPQHF,NA,NA,TRBJ1-5,TRBV16
TGTGCCACCAGCAGAGAGTTTGACAGGGATCATATTGATACGCAGTATTTT,CATSREFDRDHIDTQYF,TRBD1,few,TRBJ2-3,TRBV15
TGCGCCAGCAGCTTTGAGGGAACCTACGAGCAGTACTTC,CASSFEGTYEQYF,NA,NA,TRBJ2-7,TRBV5-1
TGTGCCAGCAGTGACCCGGCGGAACCCTTCCGGAATAATTCACCCCTCCACTTT,CASSDPAEPFRNNSPLHF,NA,few,TRBJ1-6,TRBV2
TGTGCCAGCAGCTCATACGGGCCGGGGGATGGCTACACCTTC,CASSSYGPGDGYTF,NA,few,TRBJ1-2,TRBV7-9
TGTGCCAGCAGCTTAGATACAGGGGAGACCCAGTACTTC,CASSLDTGETQYF,NA,NA,TRBJ2-5,TRBV7-8
TGCGCCAGCACCGGGGTATCGCACGATTCCTACGAGCAGTACTTC,CASTGVSHDSYEQYF,NA,few,TRBJ2-7,TRBV5-1
TGTGCCAGCAGTTCAGGACAGAATAACTATGGCTACACCTTC,CASSSGQNNYGYTF,NA,few,TRBJ1-2,TRBV28
TGTGCCTGTACGGTTAGGGGCACTGAAGCTTTCTTT,CACTVRGTEAFF,NA,NA,TRBJ1-1,TRBV30
TGTGCCAGCAGAGGGCCGAATCAGCCCCAGCATTTT,CASRGPNQPQHF,NA,NA,TRBJ1-5,TRBV6-6
TGCAGTGCTAGAATCTGGGGGGCAGATACGCAGTATTTT,CSARIWGADTQYF,NA,many,TRBJ2-3,TRBV20-1
TGTGCCAGCAGTTTATGGGGGTCCGGGACAGTTTCCTACGAGCAGTACTTC,CASSLWGSGTVSYEQYF,TRBD1,few,TRBJ2-7,TRBV27
TGTGCCAGCAGCGTGGGGGGGAGCACGGGGCAGTTCTTC,CASSVGGSTGQFF,TRBD2,NA,TRBJ2-1,TRBV9
TGTGCCAGCAGTTATGGGTTCGATGAGCAGTTCTTC,CASSYGFDEQFF,NA,many,TRBJ2-1,TRBV6-6
TGTGCCAGCAGTGAACGGAGGAACACTGAAGCTTTCTTT,CASSERRNTEAFF,NA,NA,TRBJ1-1,TRBV6-1
TGCAGTGCTAGCACCGGGACAGGGAATGAGCAGTTCTTC,CSASTGTGNEQFF,TRBD1,many,TRBJ2-1,TRBV20-1
TGCAGTGCTTTCCTTGACAGTCCAAATTCACCCCTCCACTTT,CSAFLDSPNSPLHF,NA,many,TRBJ1-6,TRBV20-1
TGCAGTGCTAGAGCCTCGGGAACCTACCGCACCAGGTACGAGCAGTACTTC,CSARASGTYRTRYEQYF,NA,NA,TRBJ2-7,TRBV20-1
TGTGCCAGCAGCTTGGACAATTCACCCCTCCACTTT,CASSLDNSPLHF,NA,many,TRBJ1-6,TRBV5-4
TGTGCCAGTAACTTTGGACCAAACCAAGAGACCCAGTACTTC,CASNFGPNQETQYF,NA,NA,TRBJ2-5,TRBV6-2/TRBV6-3
TGCAGTGCTGGACGCCTCCAGCGCCATGAGCAGTTCTTC,CSAGRLQRHEQFF,NA,NA,TRBJ2-1,TRBV20-1
TGTGCCAGCAGTTTAGGATGGGGGACTAGCGGGGACAATGAGCAGTTCTTC,CASSLGWGTSGDNEQFF,TRBD2,few,TRBJ2-1,TRBV12-3/TRBV12-4
TGTGCCTGGGGCCCCGGACTAGCGGGGACAGATACGCAGTATTTT,CAWGPGLAGTDTQYF,TRBD2,few,TRBJ2-3,TRBV30
TGTGCCAGCAGCCAAGATGGGAGCAGGGGAAACACAGATACGCAGTATTTT,CASSQDGSRGNTDTQYF,NA,NA,TRBJ2-3,TRBV4-2
TGTGCCAGCAGCTTAGGGACTAGCGGAGCCTCCTACAATGAGCAGTTCTTC,CASSLGTSGASYNEQFF,TRBD2,NA,TRBJ2-1,TRBV11-2
TGCAGTGCTGGACAGGGGGAGACTGAAGCTTTCTTT,CSAGQGETEAFF,TRBD1,NA,TRBJ1-1,TRBV20-1
TGCGCCAGCAGCCACCTTGGATCCTGGGAGTCCCAAGAGACCCAGTACTTC,CASSHLGSWESQETQYF,NA,few,TRBJ2-5,TRBV4-1
TGTGCCAGCAGCCAAGCAGTAATAGCGGGGGCCACAGATACGCAGTATTTT,CASSQAVIAGATDTQYF,TRBD2,few,TRBJ2-3,TRBV7-2
TGTGCCAGCCTTGGCAGGGAAAACACCGGGGAGCTGTTTTTT,CASLGRENTGELFF,NA,many,TRBJ2-2,TRBV7-9